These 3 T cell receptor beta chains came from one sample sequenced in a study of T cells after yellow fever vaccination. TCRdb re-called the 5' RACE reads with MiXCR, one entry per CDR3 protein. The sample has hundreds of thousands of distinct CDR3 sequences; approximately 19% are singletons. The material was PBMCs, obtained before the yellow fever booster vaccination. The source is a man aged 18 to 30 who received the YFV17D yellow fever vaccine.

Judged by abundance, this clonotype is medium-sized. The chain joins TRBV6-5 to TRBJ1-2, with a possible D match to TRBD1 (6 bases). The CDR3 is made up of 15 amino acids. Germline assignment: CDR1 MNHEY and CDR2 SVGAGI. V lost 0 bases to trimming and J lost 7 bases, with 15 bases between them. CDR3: CASSYSTGTSGGYTF. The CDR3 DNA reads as TGTGCCAGCAGTTACTCGACTGGGACATCGGGTGGCTACACCTTC.

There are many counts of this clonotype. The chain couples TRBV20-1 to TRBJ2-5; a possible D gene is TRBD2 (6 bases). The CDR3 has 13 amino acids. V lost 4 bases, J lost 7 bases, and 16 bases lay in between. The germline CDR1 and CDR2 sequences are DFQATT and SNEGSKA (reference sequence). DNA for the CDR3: TGCAGTGCTAAGGAGGGTGTGATTGGGACCCAGTACTTC. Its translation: CSAKEGVIGTQYF.

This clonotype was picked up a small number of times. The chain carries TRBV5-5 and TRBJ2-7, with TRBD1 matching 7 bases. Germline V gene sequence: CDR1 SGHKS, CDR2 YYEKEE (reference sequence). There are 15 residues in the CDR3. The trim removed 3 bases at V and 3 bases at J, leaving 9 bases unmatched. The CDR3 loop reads CASSWIGTVGYEQYF. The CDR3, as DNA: TGTGCCAGCAGCTGGATCGGGACAGTGGGCTACGAGCAGTACTTC.